One and the same sample provided the 26 T cell receptor beta chains below, sequenced in a study of T cells expressing NK-cell markers. After re-calling the 5' RACE reads, TCRdb lists one entry per CDR3 protein, DNA absent. The listing contains about 400,000 distinct CDR3 sequences. Sequencing used blood T cells: a sorted CD56 or NKG2C T cell subset, CD4+ or CD8+ T cells, or bulk PBMC T cells (not recorded which). Every receptor here comes from a woman between 50 and 59 years old in good health.

This rearrangement joins TRBV20-1 to TRBJ1-3; TCRdb designates TRBD1, a call that cannot be tested without DNA. Germline loops: CDR1 DFQATT, CDR2 SNEGSKA (reference sequence). The CDR3 runs 13 residues. The CDR3 protein is CSAPSQARNTIYF.

This chain connects TRBV29-1 to TRBJ2-2. Germline V CDR1 and CDR2: SQVTM, ANQGSEA. The length of the CDR3 is 11 residues. CDR3 sequence: CSGRLAGELFF.

The rearrangement joins TRBV11-2 to TRBJ1-5. CDR3 length: 14 residues. The germline CDR1 and CDR2 sequences are SGHAT and FQNNGV. Here the CDR3 reads CASSKEAPDQPQHF.

The rearrangement joins TRBV3-1 to TRBJ2-7; TCRdb lists TRBD1, though no DNA is available to test this call. Looked up from germline, CDR1 is LGHDT and CDR2 is YNNKEL (reference sequence). The CDR3 is made up of 13 amino acids. The CDR3 here is CASSRGQSYEQYF.

V is TRBV15 and J is TRBJ1-5. This CDR3 spans 15 amino acids. Germline V gene sequence: CDR1 LNHNV, CDR2 YYDKDF (reference sequence). This CDR3 reads CATSRDRGLAEPQHF.

V usage is TRBV12-3 or TRBV12-4 and J usage is TRBJ1-2; TCRdb gives TRBD1 as the D gene, but with no DNA this cannot be confirmed. CDR3 length: 14 residues. The CDR3 loop is CASSSTPGHSGYTF.

V is TRBV12-3 or TRBV12-4 and J is TRBJ2-3; the TCRdb D gene call, TRBD2, has no DNA to confirm it. CDR3 size: 15 residues. The CDR3 spells CASSLELAGKDTQYF.

The chain is built from TRBV7-2 and TRBJ2-1. Germline V gives CDR1 SGHTA, CDR2 FQGNSA. The CDR3 consists of 11 residues. CDR3 protein: CASSTGPEQFF.

V and J are TRBV28 and TRBJ1-5. Per germline, CDR1 MDHEN and CDR2 SYDVKM. This CDR3 has 16 residues. CDR3 in amino acids: CASSYPDLSSNQPQHF.

The V and J genes are TRBV19 and TRBJ1-1; absent DNA, TCRdb's TRBD1 call cannot be checked. CDR1 LNHDA and CDR2 SQIVND come from the germline V gene (reference sequence). This CDR3 spans 14 amino acids. CDR3 protein: CASTLTGMNTEAFF.

The chain couples TRBV19 to TRBJ2-7. Per the germline V gene, CDR1 is LNHDA and CDR2 is SQIVND (reference sequence). The CDR3 is 12 residues long. CDR3 protein: CASSRDRNEQYF.

V gene TRBV5-1 combines with J gene TRBJ2-3; the TRBD1 assignment by TCRdb is unverifiable without DNA. The CDR3 is made up of 16 amino acids. CDR1 SGHRS and CDR2 YFSETQ come from the germline V gene. The CDR3: CASSSGTGGSTDTQYF.

The V gene is TRBV11-3, the J gene TRBJ2-3; TCRdb lists TRBD1, though no DNA is available to test this call. Germline V gene sequence: CDR1 SGHNT, CDR2 YENEEA. The CDR3 runs to 16 residues. The CDR3 protein is CASSLIPRSSTDTQYF.

The V call is TRBV5-8, the J call TRBJ2-7; TCRdb calls TRBD1, which cannot be checked without DNA. Per the germline V gene, CDR1 is SGHTS and CDR2 is YDEGEE. This CDR3 is built from 15 residues. The CDR3 region is CASSPIAYNRVGQYF. The whole variable domain, filled in from reference TRBV5-8 and TRBJ2-7, reads EAGVTQSPTHLIKTRGQQATLRCSPISGHTSVYWYQQALGLGLQFLLWYDEGEERNRGNFPPRFSGRQFPNYSSELNVNALELEDSALYLCASSPIAYNRVGQYFGPGTRLTVT.

The rearrangement links TRBV20-1 to TRBJ2-5. Germline CDR1 is DFQATT and CDR2 is SNEGSKA (reference sequence). The CDR3 covers 13 residues. The CDR3 here is CSARDRHTETQYF.

The chain links TRBV20-1 to TRBJ2-3; TCRdb names TRBD2, which stays unverified in the absence of DNA. Germline V gene lookup returns CDR1 DFQATT and CDR2 SNEGSKA (reference sequence). CDR3 size: 15 residues. This chain's CDR3 is CSASPLAGALDTQYF.

V usage is TRBV5-6 and J usage is TRBJ2-1; without DNA, the TCRdb call of TRBD2 cannot be checked. The CDR3 covers 14 residues. Germline CDR1 reads SGHDT; CDR2 reads YYEEEE. This CDR3 is CASSLLAEDNEQFF. The whole variable domain, filled in from reference TRBV5-6 and TRBJ2-1, reads DAGVTQSPTHLIKTRGQQVTLRCSPKSGHDTVSWYQQALGQGPQFIFQYYEEEERQRGNFPDRFSGHQFPNYSSELNVNALLLGDSALYLCASSLLAEDNEQFFGPGTRLTVL.

The rearrangement uses TRBV20-1 and TRBJ2-7; TCRdb proposes TRBD1, but this gene call is untestable without DNA. The CDR3 consists of 17 residues. The germline V gene encodes CDR1 DFQATT and CDR2 SNEGSKA (reference sequence). The CDR3 protein is CSARESSGTRPSYEQYF.

The chain uses TRBV27 and TRBJ2-2. The germline V gene has CDR1 MNHEY and CDR2 SMNVEV (reference sequence). The CDR3 has 15 residues. The CDR3 sequence: CASSLARANTGELFF.

This sequence joins TRBV21-1 and TRBJ2-2; TCRdb's assignment of TRBD1 cannot be checked, as there is no DNA. TRBV21-1 has pseudogene status. The CDR3 runs to 14 residues. The CDR3 reads CASSKVTGTGELFF.

V usage is TRBV12-3 or TRBV12-4 and J usage is TRBJ2-1; checking the TCRdb D call of TRBD2 is not possible without DNA. This CDR3 region has 14 residues. The CDR3 sequence: CASTSGMPRDEQFF.

The chain is built from TRBV12-3 or TRBV12-4 and TRBJ2-1. This CDR3 has 14 amino acids. CDR3: CASSSKFWANEQFF.

CDR3 sequence: CASSALTGAEQYF. The J gene is TRBJ2-7, the V gene TRBV7-3; TCRdb names TRBD1, which stays unverified in the absence of DNA. Germline loops: CDR1 SGHTA, CDR2 FQGTGA. The CDR3 runs to 13 residues.

V is TRBV12-3 or TRBV12-4 and J is TRBJ2-2; TCRdb calls TRBD1, which cannot be checked without DNA. The CDR3 is 15 residues long. The CDR3 here is CASSLYRDYTGELFF.

This sequence joins TRBV6-5 and TRBJ2-7; TCRdb names TRBD1, which stays unverified in the absence of DNA. The length of the CDR3 is 14 residues. In germline, CDR1 is MNHEY, CDR2 SVGAGI. CDR3 in amino acids: CASSDDRAVYEQYF.

The chain is built from TRBV4-1 and TRBJ2-1; TCRdb lists TRBD2, though no DNA is available to test this call. The CDR3 spans 18 residues. Germline values: CDR1 MGHRA, CDR2 YSYEKL. The CDR3 loop is CASSQLSGTSSSYNEQFF.